The clone carrying this T cell receptor (beta chain) was observed at least ten times. What it recognizes is unknown. Sample time point: sample taken at primary tumor resection. The data were taken from a study of spatial heterogeneity in lung cancer. Study observations and caveats: How many expanded intratumoral alpha and beta TCRs were present tracked the tumor mutation count, which was a count of nonsynonymous mutations.

MiXCR, applied by TCRdb to the 5' RACE reads, yields one record per CDR3 protein. The data show 7,500 to 9,500 distinct CDR3 sequences, with around 7% seen just once and around 9.3% held by the top ten. Germline values: CDR1 SNHLY, CDR2 FYNNEI. CDR3 size: 13 residues. The germline V and J ends were trimmed by 6 bases and 5 bases, with 13 bases remaining between them. Source: lung tumor tissue, taken at surgery. The sequence derives from a male donor with early-stage non-small cell lung cancer. The gene calls are TRBV2 and TRBJ1-1; D not resolved. Here the CDR3 reads CASSPAAGTEAFF. The CDR3 DNA reads TGTGCCAGCAGCCCCGCCGCGGGTACTGAAGCTTTCTTT.